These 8 T cell receptor beta chains were sequenced from one sample in a study of blood T cell repertoires in COVID-19. Method: immunoSEQ multiplex PCR; TCRdb's copy keeps in-frame clones and lacks some. The sample has some 150,000 clones, about 79% seen once. Sequencing used peripheral blood. These receptors came from a woman aged 45 to 65 in a cohort sampled during active or convalescent COVID-19.

The chain carries TRBV14 and TRBJ1-2, with a possible D match to TRBD1 (5 bases). CDR3 size: 13 residues. CDR1 is SGHDN, CDR2 FVKESK, per germline. V was trimmed by 4 bases and J by 4 bases, leaving 10 bases between them. CDR3: CASSLRQSYGYTF. Here the CDR3 DNA reads TGTGCCAGCAGCCTCAGACAGTCCTATGGCTACACCTTC.

The V call is TRBV4-1, the J call TRBJ1-6; no definite D call. The CDR3 loop spans 17 amino acids. The germline gives CDR1 MGHRA, CDR2 YSYEKL. Trimming stripped 2 bases from V and 0 bases from J, with 11 bases between. The CDR3 spells CASSQPMPSSYNSPLHF. CDR3 DNA sequence: TGCGCCAGCAGCCAACCTATGCCAAGCTCCTATAATTCACCCCTCCACTTT.

This clone was counted a few times. V is TRBV13 and J is TRBJ2-5; 9 positions match TRBD2. The CDR3 loop spans 17 amino acids. Germline V lookup: CDR1 PRHDT, CDR2 FYEKMQ (reference sequence). V lost 0 bases and J lost 1; bases outside the gene matches: 6. This CDR3 reads CASSLGWLAGSQETQYF. DNA of the CDR3: TGTGCCAGCAGCTTAGGATGGCTAGCGGGGTCCCAAGAGACCCAGTACTTC. The whole variable domain, filled in from reference TRBV13 and TRBJ2-5, reads AAGVIQSPRHLIKEKRETATLKCYPIPRHDTVYWYQQGPGQDPQFLISFYEKMQSDKGSIPDRFSAQQFSDYHSELNMSSLELGDSALYFCASSLGWLAGSQETQYFGPGTRLLVL.

V usage is TRBV7-2 and J usage is TRBJ2-5, with 8 positions matching TRBD2. This CDR3 is 15 amino acids long. V shed 0 bases, J shed 2 bases, and the junction held 2 bases outside the gene matches. In germline, CDR1 is SGHTA, CDR2 FQGNSA. The CDR3 region is CASSLASSGQETQYF. The DNA of the CDR3 is TGTGCCAGCAGCTTAGCTTCTAGCGGGCAAGAGACCCAGTACTTC.

CDR3 DNA sequence: TGTGCCAGCAGCAAAGCCGAGACAGGGTATTCACCCCTCCACTTT. Its translation: CASSKAETGYSPLHF. V gene TRBV21-1 combines with J gene TRBJ1-6; the table's D gene call, TRBD1, was not cross checked with the DNA. TRBV21-1 is designated a pseudogene. The CDR3 spans 15 residues.

V is TRBV6-5 and J is TRBJ2-1, with D possibly TRBD1 on 5 matching bases. V gave up 0 bases and J gave up 0 bases, with 9 bases separating them. Germline CDR1 MNHEY, CDR2 SVGAGI. The CDR3 is made up of 16 amino acids. The CDR3 DNA follows: TGTGCCAGCAGTTACTCGATAAGGGGCTCCTACAATGAGCAGTTCTTC. This gives the protein CASSYSIRGSYNEQFF.

The rearrangement links TRBV6-5 to TRBJ2-7, with TRBD2 matching 10 bases. The CDR3 sequence is 15 residues long. J gave up 6 bases and V 2 bases, and 7 bases lay outside the gene matches. Per germline, CDR1 MNHEY and CDR2 SVGAGI. The CDR3 loop is CASSYQLAGFREQYF. The DNA of the CDR3 is TGTGCCAGCAGTTACCAACTAGCGGGGTTTCGCGAGCAGTACTTC.

J is TRBJ2-3 and V is TRBV9, with 7 bases identical to TRBD1. The CDR3 extends over 14 amino acids. Germline CDR1 reads SGDLS; CDR2 reads YYNGEE. V dropped 3 bases and J dropped 3; count of bases not matched to a gene: 4. CDR3 sequence: CASSAPGQTDTQYF. CDR3 DNA: TGTGCCAGCAGCGCCCCGGGACAGACAGATACGCAGTATTTT.